The table lists the clone carrying this T cell receptor (beta chain) with a count of one. Its target is not known. Clones were read by immunoSEQ multiplex PCR, and TCRdb kept only the in-frame ones, dropping some. The table has 70,000 to 95,000 clones, approximately 74% seen once; the top ten hold 1.5% to 2%. The sample comes from a study of vaccination effects on CD4 cells after COVID-19. General observations from the study: The study dataset contains few convalescent patients and includes no early post-infection timepoints.

Under the ViraFEST assay, PBMC were stimulated with viral peptide pools so that antigen-specific CD4+ T cells expanded. Sequencing was performed afterwards. CD4+ T cell isolation took place after 10 days of culture. According to the study, vaccine recipients showed no prior SARS-CoV-2 infection and negative nucleocapsid antibodies. Half-medium changes using IL-2 medium occurred on days 3 and 7. The CDR3 is 14 amino acids. CDR1 is MNHEY and CDR2 is SVGAGI in the germline V gene. Trimming took 7 bases from V and 3 from J, leaving 13 bases between them. This chain uses TRBV6-5 with TRBJ2-1; unclear D gene. The source is a human donor who received a COVID-19 vaccine. Sample: CD4+ T cells from PBMCs cultured with HCoV-229E spike peptides, taken before COVID-19 vaccination. CDR3 DNA: TGTGCCAGCACGAGCAGCAGATTCTACAATGAGCAGTTCTTC. Its translation is CASTSSRFYNEQFF.